The rows below give T cell receptor beta chains drawn from one sample of a study of shared clonotypes between healthy human individuals. TCRdb keeps only in-frame clones here, not all; method: immunoSEQ multiplex PCR. The repertoire holds roughly 1,000,000 clones, with approximately 80% as singletons. The source material was memory CD4+ T cells from PBMCs. The receptors were gathered from a man between 18 and 29 years old in good health. Some clones in this sample may be carry-over from other donors' samples. CDR3s include the opening cysteine and the closing phenylalanine or tryptophan. Each record gives: D gene, V gene, clone size, J gene, CDR3 DNA, CDR3 protein. A D gene is named only where the DNA matches it firmly. The size entry is marked missing in some rows and otherwise reads once, few, many or a size class.

d_gene: NA
v_gene: TRBV28
abundance: NA
j_gene: TRBJ1-1
CDR3nt: TGTGCCAGCCCCCCAGGGTTGGGGAACACTGAAGCTTTCTTT
CDR3aa: CASPPGLGNTEAFF

d_gene: NA
v_gene: TRBV27
abundance: NA
j_gene: TRBJ1-5
CDR3nt: TGTGCCAGCAGAGAAGGACAGTCATCTTATAGCAATCAGCCCCAGCATTTT
CDR3aa: CASREGQSSYSNQPQHF

d_gene: NA
v_gene: TRBV5-4
abundance: NA
j_gene: TRBJ1-5
CDR3nt: TGTGCCAGCAGCCGGGGCGGGACTCCGGGCAATCAGCCCCAGCATTTT
CDR3aa: CASSRGGTPGNQPQHF

d_gene: NA
v_gene: TRBV6-5
abundance: NA
j_gene: TRBJ2-7
CDR3nt: TGTGCCAGCAGTTCCCCCGGCAGCTACGAGCAGTACTTC
CDR3aa: CASSSPGSYEQYF

d_gene: NA
v_gene: TRBV18
abundance: NA
j_gene: TRBJ2-5
CDR3nt: TGTGCCAGCTCACCAGATATAAGGGGAGAGACCCAGTACTTC
CDR3aa: CASSPDIRGETQYF

d_gene: TRBD2
v_gene: TRBV28
abundance: NA
j_gene: TRBJ2-1
CDR3nt: TGTGCCAGCAGTTTATGGGCTAGCGGGAGCATTCATGAGCAGTTCTTC
CDR3aa: CASSLWASGSIHEQFF

d_gene: TRBD1
v_gene: TRBV5-1
abundance: once
j_gene: TRBJ2-1
CDR3nt: TGCGCCAGCAGCTTGGTCGGGACAGGGGCGGGCAATGAGCAGTTCTTC
CDR3aa: CASSLVGTGAGNEQFF

d_gene: TRBD1
v_gene: TRBV29-1
abundance: few
j_gene: TRBJ1-1
CDR3nt: TGCAGCGCCGCGGGACAGCCGAACACTGAAGCTTTCTTT
CDR3aa: CSAAGQPNTEAFF

d_gene: NA
v_gene: TRBV27
abundance: NA
j_gene: TRBJ1-5
CDR3nt: TGTGCCAGCAGTTTATCGCCGGGGATATGGCAGCCCCAGCATTTT
CDR3aa: CASSLSPGIWQPQHF

d_gene: TRBD1
v_gene: TRBV7-3
abundance: NA
j_gene: TRBJ2-2
CDR3nt: TGTGCCAGCAGTCCCGGACAGGGGAGGTTTTTATATGGGGAGCTGTTTTTT
CDR3aa: CASSPGQGRFLYGELFF

d_gene: NA
v_gene: TRBV7-6
abundance: many
j_gene: TRBJ1-1
CDR3nt: TGTGCCAGCAGCTTAGAGGGATCTGAAGCTTTCTTT
CDR3aa: CASSLEGSEAFF

d_gene: TRBD1
v_gene: TRBV7-6
abundance: NA
j_gene: TRBJ1-4
CDR3nt: TGTGCCAGCAGCTTATTGGGACAGGGAAAAAAACTGTTTTTT
CDR3aa: CASSLLGQGKKLFF

d_gene: TRBD2
v_gene: TRBV28
abundance: NA
j_gene: TRBJ2-5
CDR3nt: TGTGCCAGCAGTCCCATCTCCGCGGGAGGGCGGGAGACCCAGTACTTC
CDR3aa: CASSPISAGGRETQYF

d_gene: NA
v_gene: TRBV9
abundance: few
j_gene: TRBJ1-1
CDR3nt: TGTGCCAGCAGCGTCAATGTGGACAATCGTCAATTT
CDR3aa: CASSVNVDNRQF

d_gene: NA
v_gene: TRBV11-2
abundance: few
j_gene: TRBJ2-7
CDR3nt: TGTGCCAGCAGCTTAGTCGGCTCCTACGAGCAGTACTTC
CDR3aa: CASSLVGSYEQYF

d_gene: NA
v_gene: TRBV18
abundance: few
j_gene: TRBJ1-1
CDR3nt: TGTGCCAGCTCACCCTGGACAGCCATGAACACTGAAGCTTTCTTT
CDR3aa: CASSPWTAMNTEAFF

d_gene: TRBD2
v_gene: TRBV11-2
abundance: NA
j_gene: TRBJ2-3
CDR3nt: TGTGCCAGCAGCCGCACCAACTTAGCGGGACACACAGATACGCAGTATTTT
CDR3aa: CASSRTNLAGHTDTQYF

d_gene: NA
v_gene: TRBV7-6
abundance: NA
j_gene: TRBJ2-7
CDR3nt: TGTGCCAGCAGCACCAAGCTAGGAGGGGGCACGTACGAGCAGTACTTC
CDR3aa: CASSTKLGGGTYEQYF

d_gene: NA
v_gene: TRBV13
abundance: NA
j_gene: TRBJ2-6
CDR3nt: TGTGCCAGCAGCTATCACCTTACCCGCTCTGGGGCCAACGTCCTGACTTTC
CDR3aa: CASSYHLTRSGANVLTF

d_gene: TRBD2
v_gene: TRBV7-2
abundance: NA
j_gene: TRBJ2-3
CDR3nt: TGTGCCAGCAGCCCACCGGGACTAGCGGGAGGAGATACGCAGTATTTT
CDR3aa: CASSPPGLAGGDTQYF

d_gene: NA
v_gene: TRBV2
abundance: once
j_gene: TRBJ1-5
CDR3nt: TGTGCCAGCAGTGAGCCTAACCACAATCAGCCCCAGCATTTT
CDR3aa: CASSEPNHNQPQHF

d_gene: TRBD2
v_gene: TRBV27
abundance: once
j_gene: TRBJ2-2
CDR3nt: TGTGCCAGCAGTACCCACCGCTGGGGCGGGAGGACCGGGGAGCTGTTTTTT
CDR3aa: CASSTHRWGGRTGELFF

d_gene: TRBD2
v_gene: TRBV27
abundance: once
j_gene: TRBJ2-2
CDR3nt: TGTGCCAGCAGCTCCCTCGGGGCTAGCGGTAGGCCCGGGGAGCTGTTTTTT
CDR3aa: CASSSLGASGRPGELFF

d_gene: NA
v_gene: TRBV28
abundance: once
j_gene: TRBJ1-4
CDR3nt: TGTGCCAGCAGTCCGCCAGGGGACGGGGAAAAACTGTTTTTT
CDR3aa: CASSPPGDGEKLFF

d_gene: TRBD2
v_gene: TRBV7-2
abundance: NA
j_gene: TRBJ2-5
CDR3nt: TGTGCCAGCAGCCGGGGGACTAGCAGCCTAGAGACCCAGTACTTC
CDR3aa: CASSRGTSSLETQYF

d_gene: TRBD1
v_gene: TRBV5-1
abundance: NA
j_gene: TRBJ2-1
CDR3nt: TGCGCCAGCAGCGGCGGGGACAGGGGCAATGAGCAGTTCTTC
CDR3aa: CASSGGDRGNEQFF

d_gene: NA
v_gene: TRBV7-9
abundance: NA
j_gene: TRBJ2-3
CDR3nt: TGTGCCAGCAGCTTAGGAGGCAGGGACACAGATACGCAGTATTTT
CDR3aa: CASSLGGRDTDTQYF

d_gene: NA
v_gene: TRBV19
abundance: NA
j_gene: TRBJ1-4
CDR3nt: TGTGCCAGTAGTTCTCCCGGGGGAGGGGAAAAACTGTTTTTT
CDR3aa: CASSSPGGGEKLFF

d_gene: NA
v_gene: TRBV7-9
abundance: NA
j_gene: TRBJ2-5
CDR3nt: TGTGCCAGCAGCGCGGGACTCCTTCCGACCCAGTACTTC
CDR3aa: CASSAGLLPTQYF

d_gene: NA
v_gene: TRBV29-1
abundance: NA
j_gene: TRBJ1-3
CDR3nt: TGCAGCGTTGAAGAGGTGCAGGGAAGCCCCTCTGGAAACACCATATATTTT
CDR3aa: CSVEEVQGSPSGNTIYF

d_gene: TRBD1
v_gene: TRBV2
abundance: few
j_gene: TRBJ2-7
CDR3nt: TGTGCCAGCATAGGGACAGGGGGCTACGAGCAGTACTTC
CDR3aa: CASIGTGGYEQYF

d_gene: TRBD1
v_gene: TRBV5-4
abundance: NA
j_gene: TRBJ1-2
CDR3nt: TGTGCCAGCAGCACGGGACAGGGGGCGATCGGCTACACCTTC
CDR3aa: CASSTGQGAIGYTF

d_gene: NA
v_gene: TRBV19
abundance: NA
j_gene: TRBJ1-2
CDR3nt: TGTGCCAGTAGTATAGTGTCGGCAGCGTATGGCTACACCTTC
CDR3aa: CASSIVSAAYGYTF

d_gene: NA
v_gene: TRBV2
abundance: NA
j_gene: TRBJ2-1
CDR3nt: TGTGCCAGCAGAGTACAGGGGAGGGGATTGCATGGTGAGCAGTTCTTC
CDR3aa: CASRVQGRGLHGEQFF

d_gene: NA
v_gene: TRBV7-2
abundance: NA
j_gene: TRBJ2-1
CDR3nt: TGTGCCAGCAGCTTAGATGGAAGAAGCAATGAGCAGTTCTTC
CDR3aa: CASSLDGRSNEQFF

d_gene: NA
v_gene: TRBV10-3
abundance: NA
j_gene: TRBJ2-1
CDR3nt: TGTGCCATCAGTGAACGTGAAAGGGGGCGGGGGAGCTCCTACAATGAGCAGTTCTTC
CDR3aa: CAISERERGRGSSYNEQFF

d_gene: TRBD1
v_gene: TRBV4-1
abundance: once
j_gene: TRBJ1-3
CDR3nt: TGCGCCAGCAGCCTCAAGACGTCGGGACAGGGCTCAGGAAACACCATATATTTT
CDR3aa: CASSLKTSGQGSGNTIYF

d_gene: NA
v_gene: TRBV6-1
abundance: NA
j_gene: TRBJ1-5
CDR3nt: TGTGCCAGCAGTGAAGGCAGAAACAATCAGCCCCAGCATTTT
CDR3aa: CASSEGRNNQPQHF

d_gene: NA
v_gene: TRBV9
abundance: NA
j_gene: TRBJ2-5
CDR3nt: TGTGCCAGCAGCGTAGGTACCGGCTACCAAGAGACCCAGTACTTC
CDR3aa: CASSVGTGYQETQYF

d_gene: TRBD2
v_gene: TRBV7-3
abundance: NA
j_gene: TRBJ2-7
CDR3nt: TGTGCCAGCAGCTTAGGTCCTAGCGGATCTAACGAGCAGTACTTC
CDR3aa: CASSLGPSGSNEQYF

d_gene: TRBD2
v_gene: TRBV19
abundance: NA
j_gene: TRBJ2-7
CDR3nt: TGTGCCAGCAAGACTAGCGGGCAAACCTACGAGCAGTACTTC
CDR3aa: CASKTSGQTYEQYF

d_gene: NA
v_gene: TRBV15
abundance: NA
j_gene: TRBJ1-5
CDR3nt: TGTGCCACCAGCAGAGATCGGCAGAGCAATCAGCCCCAGCATTTT
CDR3aa: CATSRDRQSNQPQHF

d_gene: NA
v_gene: TRBV7-8
abundance: NA
j_gene: TRBJ2-2
CDR3nt: TGTGCCAGCAGCTTAGGGGCCAGCAGGGTCACCGGGGAGCTGTTTTTT
CDR3aa: CASSLGASRVTGELFF

d_gene: TRBD1
v_gene: TRBV7-3
abundance: NA
j_gene: TRBJ1-1
CDR3nt: TGTGCCAGCAGCTCTCAGCCGGGGACAGGGGGCACTGAAGCTTTCTTT
CDR3aa: CASSSQPGTGGTEAFF

d_gene: NA
v_gene: TRBV28
abundance: NA
j_gene: TRBJ2-2
CDR3nt: TGTGCCAGCAGTTTAGTGGGCACCGGGGAGCTGTTTTTT
CDR3aa: CASSLVGTGELFF

d_gene: NA
v_gene: TRBV19
abundance: NA
j_gene: TRBJ2-3
CDR3nt: TGTGCCAGTAGTCCGACGTCCCGTTCGTGGGATACGCAGTATTTT
CDR3aa: CASSPTSRSWDTQYF

d_gene: TRBD1
v_gene: TRBV5-1
abundance: NA
j_gene: TRBJ1-1
CDR3nt: TGCGCCAGCAGATCGGCCCCTAGGGGGCTGGGGACTGAAGCTTTCTTT
CDR3aa: CASRSAPRGLGTEAFF

d_gene: NA
v_gene: TRBV5-1
abundance: NA
j_gene: TRBJ2-5
CDR3nt: TGCGCCAGCAGCCTTGGGGTTGAGGGAGGAAAGACCCAGTACTTC
CDR3aa: CASSLGVEGGKTQYF

d_gene: NA
v_gene: TRBV7-2
abundance: NA
j_gene: TRBJ2-7
CDR3nt: TGTGCCAGCAGCCAGCGGCGGGAGCAGTACTTC
CDR3aa: CASSQRREQYF

d_gene: NA
v_gene: TRBV7-9
abundance: NA
j_gene: TRBJ1-3
CDR3nt: TGTGCCAGCAGTAGCAACCGGGACTACAACTCTGGAAACACCATATATTTT
CDR3aa: CASSSNRDYNSGNTIYF

d_gene: NA
v_gene: TRBV9
abundance: NA
j_gene: TRBJ2-3
CDR3nt: TGTGCCAGCAGCGTAGGGGCGGGACGAGATACGCAGTATTTT
CDR3aa: CASSVGAGRDTQYF

d_gene: TRBD2
v_gene: TRBV7-9
abundance: once
j_gene: TRBJ2-1
CDR3nt: TGTGCCAGCATCTTAGCGGGAGGTTCCTACAATGAGCAGTTCTTC
CDR3aa: CASILAGGSYNEQFF

d_gene: NA
v_gene: TRBV30
abundance: NA
j_gene: TRBJ2-7
CDR3nt: TGTGCCTGGAAGACCTACGAGCAGTACTTC
CDR3aa: CAWKTYEQYF

d_gene: NA
v_gene: TRBV29-1
abundance: NA
j_gene: TRBJ2-5
CDR3nt: TGCAGCGTTGAAGGGACCAGACAAGAGACCCAGTACTTC
CDR3aa: CSVEGTRQETQYF

d_gene: NA
v_gene: TRBV6-5
abundance: NA
j_gene: TRBJ2-1
CDR3nt: TGTGCCAGCAGGTCGGCGGAGTACAATGAGCAGTTCTTC
CDR3aa: CASRSAEYNEQFF

d_gene: TRBD1
v_gene: TRBV5-1
abundance: NA
j_gene: TRBJ2-1
CDR3nt: TGCGCCAGCCACAAAGGGGACAGCCTAACCGAGCAGTTCTTC
CDR3aa: CASHKGDSLTEQFF

d_gene: TRBD2
v_gene: TRBV23-1
abundance: NA
j_gene: TRBJ2-1
CDR3nt: TGCGCCAGCAGTCCCCGTTTTCCTAGCCGGGAGGGTGGCTATGAGCAGTTCTTC
CDR3aa: CASSPRFPSREGGYEQFF

d_gene: NA
v_gene: TRBV6-1
abundance: NA
j_gene: TRBJ2-7
CDR3nt: TGTGCCAGCAGGCCAGGGGCAGTCTACGAGCAGTACTTC
CDR3aa: CASRPGAVYEQYF

d_gene: TRBD1
v_gene: TRBV18
abundance: NA
j_gene: TRBJ1-1
CDR3nt: TGTGCCAGCTCCACCGGGACAGGGGGGAACACTGAAGCTTTCTTT
CDR3aa: CASSTGTGGNTEAFF

d_gene: NA
v_gene: TRBV9
abundance: NA
j_gene: TRBJ2-7
CDR3nt: TGTGCCAGCACCCTGGACGGAACCCCTCCTCTGTACGAGCAGTACTTC
CDR3aa: CASTLDGTPPLYEQYF